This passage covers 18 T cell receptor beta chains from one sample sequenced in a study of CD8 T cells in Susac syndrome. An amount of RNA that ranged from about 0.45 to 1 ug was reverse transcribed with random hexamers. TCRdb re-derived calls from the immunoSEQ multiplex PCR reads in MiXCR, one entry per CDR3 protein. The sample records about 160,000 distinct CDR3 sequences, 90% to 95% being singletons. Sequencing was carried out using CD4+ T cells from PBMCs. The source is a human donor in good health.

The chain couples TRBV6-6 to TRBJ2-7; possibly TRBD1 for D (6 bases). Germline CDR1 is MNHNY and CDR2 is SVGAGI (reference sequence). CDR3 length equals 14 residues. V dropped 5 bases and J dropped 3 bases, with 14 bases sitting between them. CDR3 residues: CASSLSTGVYEQYF. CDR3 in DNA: TGTGCCAGCAGTCTGTCGACAGGCGTCTACGAGCAGTACTTC.

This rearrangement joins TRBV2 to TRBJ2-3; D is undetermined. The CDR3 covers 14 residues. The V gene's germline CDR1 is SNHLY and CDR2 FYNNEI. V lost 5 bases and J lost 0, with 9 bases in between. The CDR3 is CASSSLLSTDTQYF. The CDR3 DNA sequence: TGTGCCAGCAGTTCTCTCCTTAGCACAGATACGCAGTATTTT. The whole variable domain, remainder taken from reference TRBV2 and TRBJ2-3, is EPEVTQTPSHQVTQMGQEVILRCVPISNHLYFYWYRQILGQKVEFLVSFYNNEISEKSEIFDDQFSVERPDGSNFTLKIRSTKLEDSAMYFCASSSLLSTDTQYFGPGTRLTVL.

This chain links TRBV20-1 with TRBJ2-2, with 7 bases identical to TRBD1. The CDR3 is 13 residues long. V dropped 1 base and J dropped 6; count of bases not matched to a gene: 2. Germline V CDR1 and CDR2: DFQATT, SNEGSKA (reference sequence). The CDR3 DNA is TGCAGTGCTAGAGGACAGGGCTCCGGGGAGCTGTTTTTT. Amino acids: CSARGQGSGELFF.

The CDR3 protein is CASSVRVLAGAQETQYF. As DNA, the CDR3 is TGTGCCAGCAGCGTTCGGGTACTAGCGGGGGCCCAAGAGACCCAGTACTTC. J is TRBJ2-5 and V is TRBV6-1, with 11 nucleotides matching TRBD2. Germline CDR1 and CDR2: MNHNS and SASEGT. The CDR3 spans 17 residues. V lost 6 bases to trimming and J lost 1 base; unmatched junction nucleotides: 10.

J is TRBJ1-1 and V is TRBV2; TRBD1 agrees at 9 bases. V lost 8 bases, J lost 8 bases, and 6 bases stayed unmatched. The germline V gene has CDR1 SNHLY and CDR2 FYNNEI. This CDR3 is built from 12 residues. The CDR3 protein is CASGNRGREAFF. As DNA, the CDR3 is TGTGCCAGCGGAAACAGGGGGCGAGAAGCTTTCTTT.

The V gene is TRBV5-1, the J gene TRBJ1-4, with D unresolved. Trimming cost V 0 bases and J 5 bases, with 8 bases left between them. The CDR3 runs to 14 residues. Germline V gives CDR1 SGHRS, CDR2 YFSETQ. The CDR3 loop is CASSLGSLNEKLFF. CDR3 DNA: TGCGCCAGCAGCTTGGGGAGTTTAAATGAAAAACTGTTTTTT.

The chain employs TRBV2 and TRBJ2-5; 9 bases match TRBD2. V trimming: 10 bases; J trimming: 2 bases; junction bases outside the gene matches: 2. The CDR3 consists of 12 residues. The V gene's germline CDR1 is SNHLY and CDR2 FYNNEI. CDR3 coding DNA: TGTGCCACGGGACTAGCTCAAGAGACCCAGTACTTC. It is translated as CATGLAQETQYF.

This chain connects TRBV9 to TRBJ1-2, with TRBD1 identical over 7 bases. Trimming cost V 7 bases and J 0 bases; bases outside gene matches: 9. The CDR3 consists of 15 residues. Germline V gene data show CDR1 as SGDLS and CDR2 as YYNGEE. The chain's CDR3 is CASSRDSTSNYGYTF. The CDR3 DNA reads TGTGCCAGCTCCCGGGACAGCACTTCTAACTATGGCTACACCTTC.

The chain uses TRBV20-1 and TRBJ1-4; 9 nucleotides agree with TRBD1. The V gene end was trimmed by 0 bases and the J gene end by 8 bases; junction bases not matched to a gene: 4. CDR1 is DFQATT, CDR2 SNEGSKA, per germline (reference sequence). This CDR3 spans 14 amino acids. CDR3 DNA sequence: TGCAGTGCTAGAGAAGGGACAGGGAGGGAAAAACTGTTTTTT. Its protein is CSAREGTGREKLFF.

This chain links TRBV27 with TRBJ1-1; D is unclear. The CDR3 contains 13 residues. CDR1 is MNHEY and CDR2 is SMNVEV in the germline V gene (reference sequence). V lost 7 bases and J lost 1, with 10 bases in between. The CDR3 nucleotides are TGTGCCAGCAAGTCAGACCCGAACACTGAAGCTTTCTTT. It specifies CASKSDPNTEAFF.

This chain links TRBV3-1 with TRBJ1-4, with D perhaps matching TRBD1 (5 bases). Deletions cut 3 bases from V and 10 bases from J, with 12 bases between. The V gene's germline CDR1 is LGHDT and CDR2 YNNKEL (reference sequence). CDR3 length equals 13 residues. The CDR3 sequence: CASSHREGGKLFF. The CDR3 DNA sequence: TGTGCCAGCAGCCACAGGGAGGGCGGAAAACTGTTTTTT. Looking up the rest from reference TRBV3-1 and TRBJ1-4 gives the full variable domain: DTAVSQTPKYLVTQMGNDKSIKCEQNLGHDTMYWYKQDSKKFLKIMFSYNNKELIINETVPNRFSPKSPDKAHLNLHINSLELGDSAVYFCASSHREGGKLFFGSGTQLSVL.

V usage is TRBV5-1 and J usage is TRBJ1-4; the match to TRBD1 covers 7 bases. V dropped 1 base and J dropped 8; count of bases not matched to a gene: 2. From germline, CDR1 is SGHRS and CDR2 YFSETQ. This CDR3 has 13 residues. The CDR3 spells CASSLQGDEKLFF. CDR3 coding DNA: TGCGCCAGCAGCTTGCAGGGGGACGAAAAACTGTTTTTT.

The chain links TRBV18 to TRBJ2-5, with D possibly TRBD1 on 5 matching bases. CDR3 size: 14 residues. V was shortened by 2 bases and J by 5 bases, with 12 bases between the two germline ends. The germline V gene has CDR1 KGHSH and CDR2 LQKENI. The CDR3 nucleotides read TGTGCCAGCTCACCATTTCCAGGGATGGAGACCCAGTACTTC. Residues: CASSPFPGMETQYF. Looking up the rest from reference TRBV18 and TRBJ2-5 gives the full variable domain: NAGVMQNPRHLVRRRGQEARLRCSPMKGHSHVYWYRQLPEEGLKFMVYLQKENIIDESGMPKERFSAEFPKEGPSILRIQQVVRGDSAAYFCASSPFPGMETQYFGPGTRLLVL.

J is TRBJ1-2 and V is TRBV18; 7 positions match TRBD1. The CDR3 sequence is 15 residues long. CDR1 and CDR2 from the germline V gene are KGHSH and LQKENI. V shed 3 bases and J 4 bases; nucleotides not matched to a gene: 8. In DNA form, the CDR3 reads TGTGCCAGCTCACCCCAGGGACAGTCTTTCTATGGCTACACCTTC. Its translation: CASSPQGQSFYGYTF.

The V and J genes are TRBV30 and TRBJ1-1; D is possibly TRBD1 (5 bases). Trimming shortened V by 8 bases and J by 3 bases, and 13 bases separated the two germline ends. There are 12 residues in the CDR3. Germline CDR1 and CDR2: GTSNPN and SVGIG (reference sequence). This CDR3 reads CATKQGHTEAFF. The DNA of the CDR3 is TGTGCCACCAAGCAGGGTCACACTGAAGCTTTCTTT.

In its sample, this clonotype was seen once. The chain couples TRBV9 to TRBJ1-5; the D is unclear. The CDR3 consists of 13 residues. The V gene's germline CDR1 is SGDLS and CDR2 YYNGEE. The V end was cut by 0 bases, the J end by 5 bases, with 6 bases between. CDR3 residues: CASSVDADQPQHF. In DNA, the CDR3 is TGTGCCAGCAGCGTAGACGCGGATCAGCCCCAGCATTTT.

The CDR3 sequence is CASSAHGTLSPYEQYF. For the CDR3, the DNA is TGTGCCAGCAGCGCCCACGGGACACTTAGTCCCTACGAGCAGTACTTC. The chain joins TRBV9 to TRBJ2-7, with D perhaps TRBD1 (6 bases). Germline V CDR1 and CDR2: SGDLS, YYNGEE. Trimming shortened V by 3 bases and J by 2 bases, and 18 bases separated the two germline ends. The CDR3 is 16 amino acids.

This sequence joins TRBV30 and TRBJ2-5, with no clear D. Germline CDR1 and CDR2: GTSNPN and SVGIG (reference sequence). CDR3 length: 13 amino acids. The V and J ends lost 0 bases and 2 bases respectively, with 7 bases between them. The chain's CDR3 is CAWSVNLQETQYF. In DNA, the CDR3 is TGTGCCTGGAGTGTTAACCTTCAAGAGACCCAGTACTTC.